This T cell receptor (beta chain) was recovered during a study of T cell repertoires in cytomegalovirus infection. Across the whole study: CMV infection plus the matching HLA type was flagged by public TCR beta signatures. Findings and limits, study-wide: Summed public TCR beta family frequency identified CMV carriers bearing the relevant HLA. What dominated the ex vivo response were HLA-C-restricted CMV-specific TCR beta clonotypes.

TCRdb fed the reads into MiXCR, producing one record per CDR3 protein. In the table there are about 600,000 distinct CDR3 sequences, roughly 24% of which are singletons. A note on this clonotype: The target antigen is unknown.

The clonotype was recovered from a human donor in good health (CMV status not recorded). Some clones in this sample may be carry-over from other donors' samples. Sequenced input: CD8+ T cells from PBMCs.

CDR3 in DNA: TGTGCCAGCAGTGTAGGGGGTAGGTCAAATCAGCCCCAGCATTTT. Residues: CASSVGGRSNQPQHF. The rearrangement joins TRBV28 to TRBJ1-5, with D maybe TRBD1 (6 bases). V lost 5 bases to trimming and J lost 4 bases, with 15 bases between them. Germline V gives CDR1 MDHEN, CDR2 SYDVKM. This CDR3 region has 15 residues.